A single sample is the source of the 27 T cell receptor beta chains below, sequenced in a study of cytomegalovirus exposure and HLA in healthy donors. PCR amplification relied on 60 Vbeta primers (plus 13 Jbeta primers). Clones were sequenced by immunoSEQ multiplex PCR, and TCRdb holds only the in-frame ones, with some missing. The data show 200,000 to 300,000 clones, around 80% seen once. Input material: PBMCs. Receptors were obtained from a boy aged 5 to 17 in good health and CMV-seronegative.

The rearrangement uses TRBV18 and TRBJ1-1; 8 positions agree with TRBD1. The junction had 5 bases not matched to a gene; V was cut back by 3 bases and J by 5 bases. CDR1 and CDR2 from the germline V gene are KGHSH and LQKENI. The CDR3 totals 14 residues. The CDR3 DNA is TGTGCCAGCTCACCTGGACAGGGAAAGACTGAAGCTTTCTTT. Amino acids: CASSPGQGKTEAFF.

This clone was found a few times. The chain recombines TRBV9 with TRBJ1-2, with TRBD1 matching over 9 bases. With V trimmed by 4 bases and J by 8 bases, 15 bases remained unmatched. CDR3 size: 16 residues. Germline CDR1 and CDR2: SGDLS and YYNGEE. Written as DNA, the CDR3 is TGTGCCAGCAGCACACTAACTTCGGACAGGGGAATAGGCTACACCTTC. Amino acids: CASSTLTSDRGIGYTF.

V gene TRBV4-1 combines with J gene TRBJ1-1; 8 bases match TRBD1. CDR1 is MGHRA and CDR2 is YSYEKL in the germline V gene. V dropped 1 base and J dropped 5; count of bases not matched to a gene: 15. The length of the CDR3 is 18 residues. The CDR3 protein is CASSQGVRGGQGRTEAFF. The CDR3 coding sequence is TGCGCCAGCAGCCAAGGGGTTCGGGGCGGACAGGGAAGGACTGAAGCTTTCTTT.

The chain carries TRBV5-4 and TRBJ2-1; perhaps TRBD2 as D (5 bases). Germline-derived CDR1 and CDR2 are SGHNT and YYREEE (reference sequence). The CDR3 extends over 16 amino acids. V was shortened by 2 bases and J by 6 bases, with 18 bases between the two germline ends. The CDR3 DNA is TGTGCCAGCAGCTTTACCCCGGGATCGGCGATCAATGAGCAGTTCTTC. Its protein is CASSFTPGSAINEQFF. The complete variable domain, with remaining parts taken from reference TRBV5-4 and TRBJ2-1, reads ETGVTQSPTHLIKTRGQQVTLRCSSQSGHNTVSWYQQALGQGPQFIFQYYREEENGRGNFPPRFSGLQFPNYSSELNVNALELDDSALYLCASSFTPGSAINEQFFGPGTRLTVL.

This chain joins TRBV6-4 and TRBJ1-5; 8 bases are a match to TRBD1. Germline V gene lookup returns CDR1 MRHNA and CDR2 SNTAGT. The CDR3 covers 14 residues. Unmatched junction bases numbered 6, after V lost 4 bases and J lost 7 bases. The CDR3: CASSADREGQPQHF. The CDR3 region has the DNA TGTGCCAGCAGTGCGGACAGGGAAGGACAGCCCCAGCATTTT.

This clone came up once. The V call is TRBV11-2, the J call TRBJ2-5; TRBD2 agrees at 10 bases. The V gene's germline CDR1 is SGHAT and CDR2 FQNNGV. The CDR3 contains 18 residues. J lost 5 bases, V lost 1 base, and 13 bases had no gene match. The CDR3 sequence is CASSLVGASGSLWETQYF. DNA for the CDR3: TGTGCCAGCAGCTTAGTGGGGGCTAGCGGGAGCCTATGGGAGACCCAGTACTTC.

The chain recombines TRBV29-1 with TRBJ2-5; D is possibly TRBD1 (6 bases). V was pared by 7 bases and J by 2 bases, with 8 bases between. Germline V gives CDR1 SQVTM, CDR2 ANQGSEA. The CDR3 sequence is 11 residues long. The CDR3 DNA reads TGCAGCGGTGGACAGCAAGAGACCCAGTACTTC. This encodes CSGGQQETQYF.

The V gene is TRBV6-6, the J gene TRBJ2-7, with D perhaps TRBD2 (6 bases). Germline V CDR1 and CDR2: MNHNY, SVGAGI (reference sequence). V gave up 2 bases and J gave up 9 bases, with 8 bases separating them. CDR3 length: 11 amino acids. DNA of the CDR3: TGTGCCAGCAGTTACAGCGGGTCGCAGTACTTC. Translating gives CASSYSGSQYF.

The V gene is TRBV18, the J gene TRBJ2-7; the D is unclear. Germline V CDR1 and CDR2: KGHSH, LQKENI. This CDR3 has 14 amino acids. V lost 0 bases and J lost 0, with 6 bases in between. CDR3 region: CASSPPLSSYEQYF. CDR3 nucleotides: TGTGCCAGCTCACCACCCCTCAGCTCCTACGAGCAGTACTTC.

The J gene is TRBJ2-5, the V gene TRBV21-1; the table's D gene call, TRBD2, was not cross checked with the DNA. TRBV21-1 corresponds to a pseudogene. The CDR3 runs to 18 residues. The DNA of the CDR3 is TGTGCCAGCAGCCGTAGCCCCTCTAGCGGGAGGTACCAAGAGACCCAGTACTTC. Residues: CASSRSPSSGRYQETQYF.

This sequence joins TRBV6-4 and TRBJ2-7; TRBD2 aligns across 7 bases. Germline V CDR1 and CDR2: MRHNA, SNTAGT. The V segment lost 4 bases and the J segment 0 bases; nucleotides outside the gene matches: 12. This CDR3 contains 17 residues. CDR3: CASSAWGGPTSSYEQYF. The CDR3 DNA reads TGTGCCAGCAGTGCCTGGGGGGGACCTACGAGCTCCTACGAGCAGTACTTC.

This rearrangement joins TRBV5-1 to TRBJ1-2, with 7 bases lining up with TRBD1. Germline lookup yields CDR1 SGHRS and CDR2 YFSETQ. The CDR3 covers 15 residues. The V and J ends lost 4 bases and 2 bases, in that order; junction bases with no gene match: 8. CDR3 protein: CASSGGTALNYGYTF. As DNA, the CDR3 is TGCGCCAGCAGCGGCGGGACAGCATTAAACTATGGCTACACCTTC.

The chain joins TRBV14 to TRBJ2-5; perhaps TRBD1 as D (5 bases). Deletions cut 4 bases from V and 5 bases from J, with 17 bases between. The germline V gene has CDR1 SGHDN and CDR2 FVKESK. The CDR3 is 15 amino acids. CDR3 sequence (DNA): TGTGCCAGCAGCCTCCCCCTAGGGGTGGGGGAGACCCAGTACTTC. Protein product: CASSLPLGVGETQYF. Based on the CDR3 plus reference TRBV14 and TRBJ2-5, the full variable domain is EAGVTQFPSHSVIEKGQTVTLRCDPISGHDNLYWYRRVMGKEIKFLLHFVKESKQDESGMPNNRFLAERTGGTYSTLKVQPAELEDSGVYFCASSLPLGVGETQYFGPGTRLLVL.

The chain combines TRBV14 with TRBJ1-4, with 8 bases lining up with TRBD1. The CDR3 consists of 13 residues. The V segment lost 8 bases and the J segment 8 bases; nucleotides outside the gene matches: 7. Per the germline V gene, CDR1 is SGHDN and CDR2 is FVKESK. CDR3 amino acids: CASSRAGGEKLFF. The DNA for the CDR3 is TGTGCCAGCTCCCGGGCAGGGGGCGAAAAACTGTTTTTT.

The rearrangement uses TRBV6-5 and TRBJ1-2, with 9 bases fitting TRBD1. Trimming at V came to 3 bases and at J to 4 bases, leaving 3 bases not matched to a gene. Germline V gene data show CDR1 as MNHEY and CDR2 as SVGAGI. This CDR3 contains 14 residues. CDR3 sequence (DNA): TGTGCCAGCAGTTATGGGACAGGGAGCTATGGCTACACCTTC. Its protein product is CASSYGTGSYGYTF.

The rearrangement uses TRBV7-9 and TRBJ2-5; the match to TRBD2 covers 12 bases. V lost 6 bases, J lost 4 bases, and 3 bases stayed unmatched. The CDR3 totals 14 residues. CDR1 is SEHNR and CDR2 is FQNEAQ in the germline V gene (reference sequence). CDR3 sequence (DNA): TGTGCCAGCAGATCACTAGCGGGAGGAGAGACCCAGTACTTC. Amino acid sequence: CASRSLAGGETQYF.

The J gene is TRBJ1-2, the V gene TRBV19; 10 positions agree with TRBD1. The ends lost 6 bases at V and 4 bases at J; junction bases unmatched: 11. The CDR3 is 16 amino acids. From germline, CDR1 is LNHDA and CDR2 SQIVND (reference sequence). The CDR3 DNA reads as TGTGCCAGTAGCCACCAGGACAGGGGGAGTACCTATGGCTACACCTTC. It encodes CASSHQDRGSTYGYTF.

The chain carries TRBV6-5 and TRBJ1-2; no firm D call. V was cut by 5 bases and J by 0 bases, with 13 bases left in between. The CDR3 runs to 15 residues. CDR1 and CDR2 from the germline V gene are MNHEY and SVGAGI. DNA of the CDR3: TGTGCCAGCAGTCCCTCGAGGGTGTCTAACTATGGCTACACCTTC. Amino acids: CASSPSRVSNYGYTF.

The genes are TRBV6-1 and TRBJ2-7; D not certain. Per the germline V gene, CDR1 is MNHNS and CDR2 is SASEGT. The length of the CDR3 is 11 residues. V lost 7 bases and J 12 bases, leaving 16 bases between the germline ends. The CDR3 reads CASKVFDNRYF. The CDR3 DNA reads TGTGCCAGCAAGGTGTTCGACAATCGGTACTTC.

The chain links TRBV29-1 to TRBJ2-5, with 7 bases lining up with TRBD1. Trimming took 4 bases from V and 4 from J; bases not matched to a gene: 9. The CDR3 consists of 14 residues. The V gene's germline CDR1 is SQVTM and CDR2 ANQGSEA. The CDR3 protein is CSVAGQARGETQYF. DNA of the CDR3: TGCAGCGTTGCTGGACAGGCCAGAGGAGAGACCCAGTACTTC.

The chain carries TRBV11-2 and TRBJ2-1; TRBD1 matches at 7 bases. V dropped 5 bases and J dropped 2; count of bases not matched to a gene: 6. The CDR3 covers 15 residues. Germline V gene lookup returns CDR1 SGHAT and CDR2 FQNNGV. The CDR3 region is CASSHAGTAYNEQFF. The CDR3 DNA reads as TGTGCCAGCAGCCACGCCGGGACAGCCTACAATGAGCAGTTCTTC.

The chain carries TRBV27 and TRBJ2-3; D possibly corresponds to TRBD2 (6 bases). Trimming took off 5 bases at V and 0 bases at J, with 12 bases between the two ends. The germline V gene encodes CDR1 MNHEY and CDR2 SMNVEV (reference sequence). This CDR3 region has 15 residues. CDR3 sequence (DNA): TGTGCCAGCAGTGTGCAGGGACTTAGCACAGATACGCAGTATTTT. This encodes CASSVQGLSTDTQYF.

The chain carries TRBV4-1 and TRBJ1-2; 10 nucleotides line up with TRBD1. V shed 4 bases, J shed 3 bases, and the junction held 5 bases outside the gene matches. In germline, CDR1 is MGHRA, CDR2 YSYEKL. The CDR3 is 15 residues long. The CDR3 protein is CASSRPGQGYYGYTF. The CDR3 region has the DNA TGCGCCAGCAGCCGGCCGGGACAGGGGTACTATGGCTACACCTTC.

This clone was detected once. CDR3 sequence reads: CASSETGGEGYTF. The DNA of the CDR3 is TGCGCCAGCAGTGAGACAGGGGGCGAAGGCTACACCTTC. The V gene is TRBV10-1, the J gene TRBJ1-2, with 9 bases that match TRBD1. Trimming removed 2 bases from V and 8 bases from J; junction bases left unmatched: 3. Germline CDR1 reads WNHNN; CDR2 reads SYGVQD (reference sequence). The CDR3 is made up of 13 amino acids.

V usage is TRBV27 and J usage is TRBJ1-6, with TRBD1 matching over 7 bases. The CDR3 consists of 18 residues. Germline loops: CDR1 MNHEY, CDR2 SMNVEV (reference sequence). V was clipped by 6 bases and J by 6 bases; unmatched bases: 17. CDR3 sequence reads: CASSRTGKIIGGNSPLHF. CDR3 coding DNA: TGTGCCAGCAGCCGGACAGGAAAAATAATAGGGGGTAATTCACCCCTCCACTTT.

This clone was seen more than once but under ten times. As DNA, the CDR3 is TGTGCCAGCAGCTCGTTTCTAGCGGGAGCCTACGAGCAGTACTTC. Protein product: CASSSFLAGAYEQYF. The rearrangement joins TRBV7-9 to TRBJ2-7, with TRBD2 identical over 10 bases. CDR1 is SEHNR and CDR2 is FQNEAQ in the germline V gene (reference sequence). The ends lost 4 bases at V and 2 bases at J; junction bases unmatched: 5. This CDR3 comprises 15 residues.

The CDR3 sequence is CAISAWGQNTEAFF. CDR3 sequence (DNA): TGTGCCATCAGTGCGTGGGGGCAGAACACTGAAGCTTTCTTT. V and J are TRBV10-3 and TRBJ1-1, with D perhaps matching TRBD1 (6 bases). V was trimmed by 4 bases and J by 1 base, leaving 10 bases between them. The CDR3 runs 14 residues. CDR1 is ENHRY and CDR2 is SYGVKD in the germline V gene.